These T cell receptor beta chains were read from a single sample in a study of T cell responses to AZD1222 COVID-19 vaccine. Sequencing was performed with immunoSEQ multiplex PCR; in TCRdb, only in-frame clones are kept and a portion is missing. There are about 84,000 clones in the sample; about 90% occur only once, and about 1.4% lies in the top ten. The sample here was peripheral blood, taken on day 0 of AZD1222 vaccination. The receptors were gathered from an adult in good health. Both conserved end residues are part of each CDR3. A D gene is named only where the DNA matches it firmly. Some rows have no size entry. The others give once, few or many, or a class for an expanded clone.

j_call	clone_size	d_call	v_call	cdr3_nt	cdr3_aa
TRBJ1-1	NA	TRBD1	TRBV5-1	TGCGCCAGCAGCTTAAACCGGGACAGGGGGTCTGAAGCTTTCTTT	CASSLNRDRGSEAFF
TRBJ2-7	NA	TRBD1	TRBV10-2	TGCGCCAGCACAGGCACAGGGGGCGGTTACGAGCAGTACTTC	CASTGTGGGYEQYF
TRBJ2-1	NA	NA	TRBV5-1	TGCGCCAGCAGCTTATACAATGAGCAGTTCTTC	CASSLYNEQFF
TRBJ1-5	NA	NA	TRBV19	TGTGCCAGTAGGCTTGGGGGCGGCAATCAGCCCCAGCATTTT	CASRLGGGNQPQHF
TRBJ2-1	NA	TRBD2	TRBV7-8	TGTGCCAGCAGCTTAGAGGGACTAGCCTTCAATCGGGAGCAGTTCTTC	CASSLEGLAFNREQFF
TRBJ1-1	NA	TRBD1	TRBV19	TGTGCCAGTAGGGGACAGGGGAACACTGAAGCTTTCTTT	CASRGQGNTEAFF
TRBJ2-1	NA	NA	TRBV7-9	TGTGCCAGCAACGGAGCGCGCGGAGGGAATGAGCAGTTCTTC	CASNGARGGNEQFF
TRBJ2-1	once	NA	TRBV29-1	TGCAGCGTTGAAGGGGGGATAGCGGATCCCTATGAGCAGTTCTTC	CSVEGGIADPYEQFF
TRBJ2-2	NA	TRBD2	TRBV11-2	TGTGCCAGCAGCTTAGGGGGACTAGCGGGAGTCACCGGGGAGCTGTTTTTT	CASSLGGLAGVTGELFF
TRBJ1-1	NA	NA	TRBV6-5	TGTGCCAGCAGTTACTCAGGGGGGGAGACGAGAACTGAAGCTTTCTTT	CASSYSGGETRTEAFF
TRBJ2-6	NA	NA	TRBV7-3	TGTGCCAGCAGCTCCCTCCAGACTGGGGCCAACGTCCTGACTTTC	CASSSLQTGANVLTF
TRBJ2-1	NA	TRBD1	TRBV29-1	TGCAGCGTTGCCCCGGACAGGGGGCGAGTGGATGAGCAGTTCTTC	CSVAPDRGRVDEQFF
TRBJ2-7	NA	NA	TRBV7-2	TGTGCCAGCAGCAAGGACTATGCTTACGAGCAGTACTTC	CASSKDYAYEQYF
TRBJ1-1	NA	NA	TRBV19	TGTGCCAGTAGTACCCAAATTAGTGGCACTGAAGCTTTCTTT	CASSTQISGTEAFF
TRBJ2-2	NA	NA	TRBV5-4	TGTGCCAGCAGCTTGGAAGGGAGGAACACCGGGGAGCTGTTTTTT	CASSLEGRNTGELFF
TRBJ2-3	NA	TRBD2	TRBV7-3	TGTGCCAGCAGCACAGGACTAGCGGGTGGCACAGATACGCAGTATTTT	CASSTGLAGGTDTQYF
TRBJ1-2	NA	NA	TRBV29-1	TGCAGCGCGGACTCCCAAGGAGTGAACTATGGCTACACCTTC	CSADSQGVNYGYTF
TRBJ1-2	NA	TRBD1	TRBV3-1/TRBV3-2	TGTGCCAGCAGCCAGACAGGGGTGTTATATGGCTACACCTTC	CASSQTGVLYGYTF
TRBJ2-7	NA	NA	TRBV7-2	TGTGCCAGCAGCCCAGCCGGGGCGGTGAACGAGCAGTACTTC	CASSPAGAVNEQYF
TRBJ2-5	NA	NA	TRBV7-9	TGTGCCAGCAGCTTAGCGCAAGGGTTGGCCCAAGAGACCCAGTACTTC	CASSLAQGLAQETQYF
TRBJ2-7	NA	TRBD1	TRBV19	TGTGCCAGTAGCACGGGACAGGAGGTAATCTACGAGCAGTACTTC	CASSTGQEVIYEQYF
TRBJ2-5	NA	NA	TRBV9	TGTGCCAGCAGCGTAGTCCCGGGAGCGGGAGAGACCCAGTACTTC	CASSVVPGAGETQYF
TRBJ2-1	NA	TRBD2	TRBV4-2	TGTGCCAGCAGCCAGTTAAGCGGGAGGACTAGGAATGAGCAGTTCTTC	CASSQLSGRTRNEQFF